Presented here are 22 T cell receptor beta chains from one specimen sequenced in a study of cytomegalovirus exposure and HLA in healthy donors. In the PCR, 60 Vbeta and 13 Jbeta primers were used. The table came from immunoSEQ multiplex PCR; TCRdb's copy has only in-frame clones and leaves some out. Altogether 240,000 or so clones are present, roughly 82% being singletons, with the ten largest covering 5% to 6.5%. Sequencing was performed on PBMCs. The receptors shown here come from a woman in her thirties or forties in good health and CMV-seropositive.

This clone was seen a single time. The CDR3 sequence: CASSPGQGSAFF. CDR3 DNA sequence: TGTGCCAGCAGCCCGGGACAGGGTTCAGCTTTCTTT. The gene calls are TRBV5-4 and TRBJ1-1, with 9 bases aligning to TRBD1. The germline CDR1 and CDR2 sequences are SGHNT and YYREEE (reference sequence). This CDR3 region has 12 residues. V trimming: 4 bases; J trimming: 10 bases; junction bases outside the gene matches: 5.

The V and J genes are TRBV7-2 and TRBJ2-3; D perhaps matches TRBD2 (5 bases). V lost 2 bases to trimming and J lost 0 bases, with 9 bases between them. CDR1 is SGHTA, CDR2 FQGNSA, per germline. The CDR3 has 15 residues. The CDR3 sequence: CASSLFGGSTDTQYF. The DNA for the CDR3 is TGTGCCAGCAGCTTATTCGGCGGGAGCACAGATACGCAGTATTTT. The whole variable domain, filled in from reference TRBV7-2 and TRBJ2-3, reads GAGVSQSPSNKVTEKGKDVELRCDPISGHTALYWYRQSLGQGLEFLIYFQGNSAPDKSGLPSDRFSAERTGGSVSTLTIQRTQQEDSAVYLCASSLFGGSTDTQYFGPGTRLTVL.

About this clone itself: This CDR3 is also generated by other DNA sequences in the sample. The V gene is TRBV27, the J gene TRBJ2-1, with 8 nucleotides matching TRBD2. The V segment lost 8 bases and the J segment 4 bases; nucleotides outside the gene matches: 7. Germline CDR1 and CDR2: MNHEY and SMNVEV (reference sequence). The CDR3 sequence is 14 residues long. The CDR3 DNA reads TGTGCCAGCTCCTTGGGACTAGGTTACAATGAGCAGTTCTTC. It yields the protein CASSLGLGYNEQFF.

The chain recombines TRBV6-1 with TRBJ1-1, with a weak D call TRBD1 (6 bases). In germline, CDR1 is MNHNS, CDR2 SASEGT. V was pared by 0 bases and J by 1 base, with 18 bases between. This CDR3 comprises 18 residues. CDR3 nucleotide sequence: TGTGCCAGCAGTGAAGCCCCCGTCGTAGCAGGGGCGAACACTGAAGCTTTCTTT. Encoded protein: CASSEAPVVAGANTEAFF.

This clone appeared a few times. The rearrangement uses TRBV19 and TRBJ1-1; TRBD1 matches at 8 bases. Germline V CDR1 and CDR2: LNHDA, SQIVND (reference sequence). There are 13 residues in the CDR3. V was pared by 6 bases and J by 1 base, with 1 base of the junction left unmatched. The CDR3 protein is CASRGQENTEAFF. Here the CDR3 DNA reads TGTGCCAGTAGGGGACAGGAGAACACTGAAGCTTTCTTT.

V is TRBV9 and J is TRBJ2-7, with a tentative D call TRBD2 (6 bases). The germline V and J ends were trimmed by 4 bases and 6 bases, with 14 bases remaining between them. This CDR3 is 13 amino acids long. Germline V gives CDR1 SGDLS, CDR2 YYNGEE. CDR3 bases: TGTGCCAGCAGCCTATGGGGGGTTGGCGAGCAGTACTTC. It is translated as CASSLWGVGEQYF.

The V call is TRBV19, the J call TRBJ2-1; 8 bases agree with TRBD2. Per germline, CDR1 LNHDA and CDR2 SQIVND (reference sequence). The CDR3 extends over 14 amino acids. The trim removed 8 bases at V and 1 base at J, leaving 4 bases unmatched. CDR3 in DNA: TGTGCCAGTGGTCCTAGCGGGTCCTACAATGAGCAGTTCTTC. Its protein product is CASGPSGSYNEQFF.

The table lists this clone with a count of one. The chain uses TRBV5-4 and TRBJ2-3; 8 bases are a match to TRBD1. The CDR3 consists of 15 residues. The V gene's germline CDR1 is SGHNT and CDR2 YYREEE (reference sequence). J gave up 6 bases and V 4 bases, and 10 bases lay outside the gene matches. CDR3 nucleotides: TGTGCCAGCAGCCTAGGGACAGGCCTTGGGGATACGCAGTATTTT. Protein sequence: CASSLGTGLGDTQYF.

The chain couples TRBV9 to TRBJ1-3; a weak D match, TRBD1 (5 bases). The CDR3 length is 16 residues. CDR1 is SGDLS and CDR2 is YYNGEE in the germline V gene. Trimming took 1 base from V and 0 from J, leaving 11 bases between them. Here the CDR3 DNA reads TGTGCCAGCAGCGTATCAGGGCAGAGCTCTGGAAACACCATATATTTT. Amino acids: CASSVSGQSSGNTIYF.

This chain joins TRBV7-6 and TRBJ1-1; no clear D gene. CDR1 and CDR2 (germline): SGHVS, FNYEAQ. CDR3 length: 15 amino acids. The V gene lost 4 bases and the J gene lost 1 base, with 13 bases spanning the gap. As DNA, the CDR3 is TGTGCCAGCAGCTCCGGCGACACTCAGAACACTGAAGCTTTCTTT. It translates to CASSSGDTQNTEAFF.

The CDR3 sequence: CAWSITGVGNQPQHF. The CDR3 coding sequence is TGTGCCTGGAGTATAACAGGGGTCGGCAATCAGCCCCAGCATTTT. The V and J genes are TRBV30 and TRBJ1-5, with TRBD1 identical over 7 bases. V gave up 2 bases and J gave up 2 bases; unmatched junction bases: 6. Germline V gene data show CDR1 as GTSNPN and CDR2 as SVGIG (reference sequence). The CDR3 is 15 amino acids.

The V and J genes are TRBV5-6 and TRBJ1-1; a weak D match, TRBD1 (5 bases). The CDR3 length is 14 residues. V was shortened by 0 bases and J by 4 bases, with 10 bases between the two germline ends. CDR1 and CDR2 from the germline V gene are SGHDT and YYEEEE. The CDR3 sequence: CASSLVPGGTEAFF. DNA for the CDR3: TGTGCCAGCAGCTTGGTGCCCGGGGGCACTGAAGCTTTCTTT.

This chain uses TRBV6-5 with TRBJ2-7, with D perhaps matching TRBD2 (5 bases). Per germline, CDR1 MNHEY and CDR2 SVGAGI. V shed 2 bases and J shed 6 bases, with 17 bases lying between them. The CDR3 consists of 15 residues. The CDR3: CASSYTREGAFEQYF. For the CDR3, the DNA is TGTGCCAGCAGTTACACTCGAGAGGGCGCTTTCGAGCAGTACTTC.

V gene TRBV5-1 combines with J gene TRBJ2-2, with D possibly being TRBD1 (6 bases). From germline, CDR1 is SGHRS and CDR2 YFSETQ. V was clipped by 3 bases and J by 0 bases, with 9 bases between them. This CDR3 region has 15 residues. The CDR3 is CASSWGQANTGELFF. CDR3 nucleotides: TGCGCCAGCAGCTGGGGGCAGGCGAACACCGGGGAGCTGTTTTTT.

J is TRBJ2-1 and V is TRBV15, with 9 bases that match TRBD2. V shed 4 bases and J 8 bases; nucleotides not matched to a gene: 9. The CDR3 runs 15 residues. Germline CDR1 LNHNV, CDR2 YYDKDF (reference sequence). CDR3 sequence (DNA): TGTGCCACCAGCATCAGCGGACTAGCGAGCCATGAGCAGTTCTTC. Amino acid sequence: CATSISGLASHEQFF.

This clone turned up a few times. CDR3 sequence: CASSPRGGTEAFF. As DNA, the CDR3 is TGTGCCAGCAGTCCCAGGGGCGGAACTGAAGCTTTCTTT. The J gene is TRBJ1-1, the V gene TRBV28, with D perhaps TRBD1 (6 bases). Germline CDR1 reads MDHEN; CDR2 reads SYDVKM. Deletions cut 5 bases from V and 5 bases from J, with 12 bases between. The CDR3 totals 13 residues.

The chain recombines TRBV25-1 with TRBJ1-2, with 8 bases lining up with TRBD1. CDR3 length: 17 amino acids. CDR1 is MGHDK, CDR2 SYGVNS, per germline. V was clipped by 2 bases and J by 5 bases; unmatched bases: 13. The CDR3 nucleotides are TGTGCCAGCAGTGAACCCCTCGGCCAGGGGGCGATGTATGGCTACACCTTC. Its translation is CASSEPLGQGAMYGYTF.

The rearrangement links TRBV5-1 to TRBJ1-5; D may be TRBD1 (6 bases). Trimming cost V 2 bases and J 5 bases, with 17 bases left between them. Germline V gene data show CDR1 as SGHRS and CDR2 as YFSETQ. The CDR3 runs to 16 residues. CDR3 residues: CASSLTPGHTDQPQHF. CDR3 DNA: TGCGCCAGCAGCTTAACGCCGGGACACACGGATCAGCCCCAGCATTTT.

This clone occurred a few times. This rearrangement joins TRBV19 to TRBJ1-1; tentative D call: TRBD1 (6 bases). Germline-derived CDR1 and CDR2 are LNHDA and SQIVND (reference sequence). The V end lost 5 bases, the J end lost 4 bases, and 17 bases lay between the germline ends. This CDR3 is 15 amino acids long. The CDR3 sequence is CASSVQQGDGTEAFF. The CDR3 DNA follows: TGTGCCAGTAGTGTTCAACAGGGTGACGGCACTGAAGCTTTCTTT.

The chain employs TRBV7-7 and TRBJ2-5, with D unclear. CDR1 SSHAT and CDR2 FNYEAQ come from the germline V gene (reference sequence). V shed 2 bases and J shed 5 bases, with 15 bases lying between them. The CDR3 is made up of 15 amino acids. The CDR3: CASSLLGIEVETQYF. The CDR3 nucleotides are TGTGCCAGCAGCTTATTGGGTATCGAGGTGGAGACCCAGTACTTC.

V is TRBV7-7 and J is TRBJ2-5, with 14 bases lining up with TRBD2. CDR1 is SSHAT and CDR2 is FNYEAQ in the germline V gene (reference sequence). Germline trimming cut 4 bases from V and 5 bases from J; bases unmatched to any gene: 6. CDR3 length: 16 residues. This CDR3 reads CASSSTSGGARETQYF. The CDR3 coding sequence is TGTGCCAGCAGCTCGACTAGCGGGGGGGCGCGGGAGACCCAGTACTTC.

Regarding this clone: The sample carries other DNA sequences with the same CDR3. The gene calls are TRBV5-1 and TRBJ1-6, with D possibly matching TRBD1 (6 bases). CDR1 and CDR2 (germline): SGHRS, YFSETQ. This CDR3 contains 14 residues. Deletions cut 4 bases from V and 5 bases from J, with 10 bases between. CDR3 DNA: TGCGCCAGCAGCCAGGGGACCGATAATTCACCCCTCCACTTT. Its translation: CASSQGTDNSPLHF.